This TCR beta chain was sequenced for a study of T cell responses to AZD1222 COVID-19 vaccine. General study findings and limits: Along spike, vaccine-associated CD4 TCRs were found throughout, with dominance at 160-218 and 743-854. All repertoire sampling was performed exclusively after the peak T cell response. Donors were chiefly white British, with a greater number of females, and clonal diversity was perhaps underestimated.

Recipients boosted at about 4 weeks or about 12 weeks are pooled. Produced via immunoSEQ multiplex PCR; TCRdb's table is partial and in-frame only. The sample carries some 60,000 clones, less than 90% recorded once. In regard to this clone: The antigen remains undetermined.

The CDR3 is 17 residues long. V lost 6 bases to trimming and J lost 0 bases; unmatched junction nucleotides: 8. The germline V gene encodes CDR1 MGHDK and CDR2 SYGVNS. V is TRBV25-1 and J is TRBJ1-3; 10 bases are shared with TRBD1. This receptor was identified in an adult who received the AZD1222 COVID-19 vaccine. The sequencing used peripheral blood, collected 28 days after the second AZD1222 dose. CDR3 DNA sequence: TGTGCCAGCAGCCCGGGACAGGGGATGAGCTCTGGAAACACCATATATTTT. This codes for CASSPGQGMSSGNTIYF.